Below, 15 T cell receptor beta chains from the same sample are listed, as sequenced in a study of T-cell reconstitution after alpha-beta-depleted transplantation in children. Unique molecular identifiers featured in how the TCRbeta library was prepared. MiXCR was run by TCRdb on the PCR reads, yielding one entry per CDR3 protein. This table holds 250,000 to 300,000 distinct CDR3 sequences, roughly a tenth found once. Sequencing used PBMCs, obtained before TCRalphabeta/CD19-depleted stem cell transplant. These receptors were collected from a boy in the first two years of life with acute myeloid leukemia, due to receive a stem cell transplant.

This clonotype was recorded many times. V is TRBV6-5 and J is TRBJ2-5; possible D gene TRBD2, 7 bases. The CDR3 totals 13 residues. Germline V lookup: CDR1 MNHEY, CDR2 SVGAGI. Between the trimmed V and J ends, which lost 0 bases and 10 bases, there was a span of 12 bases. The CDR3 nucleotides are TGTGCCAGCAGTTACTCCATCGGGGGGCTCCAGTACTTC. Its protein product is CASSYSIGGLQYF.

This clonotype was observed many times. The chain employs TRBV9 and TRBJ1-3; possible D gene TRBD1, 5 bases. The length of the CDR3 is 16 residues. Trimming left V 0 bases short and J 0 bases short, with 10 bases between. Germline V gene data show CDR1 as SGDLS and CDR2 as YYNGEE. The CDR3, as DNA: TGTGCCAGCAGCGTAGGGGGGTCCCTCTCTGGAAACACCATATATTTT. It encodes CASSVGGSLSGNTIYF.

This clonotype appeared a few times. The chain carries TRBV10-3 and TRBJ1-3; 8 nucleotides match TRBD1. Germline V lookup: CDR1 ENHRY, CDR2 SYGVKD. The CDR3 consists of 15 residues. V shed 10 bases and J 0 bases; nucleotides not matched to a gene: 8. The DNA of the CDR3 is TGTGCCACCCAGCCCACAGGGGGCTCTGGAAACACCATATATTTT. Its protein is CATQPTGGSGNTIYF.

This clonotype was counted at least ten times. The V gene is TRBV12-3 or TRBV12-4, the J gene TRBJ1-4, with D hard to call. The CDR3 totals 15 residues. Trimming shortened V by 0 bases and J by 8 bases, and 13 bases separated the two germline ends. The CDR3 sequence is CASSLAYTAREKLFF. Here the CDR3 DNA reads TGTGCCAGCAGTTTAGCTTACACGGCTCGGGAAAAACTGTTTTTT.

This clonotype was seen more than once but under ten times. The chain combines TRBV12-3 or TRBV12-4 with TRBJ1-2; D uncertain. The CDR3 consists of 11 residues. The V and J ends lost 6 bases and 5 bases respectively, with 7 bases between them. The CDR3 region has the DNA TGTGCCAGCAGCCGGGCTTATGGCTACACCTTC. Translated, it gives CASSRAYGYTF.

This clonotype came up many times. This sequence joins TRBV12-3 or TRBV12-4 and TRBJ2-2; D is ambiguous. Trimming cost V 3 bases and J 2 bases, with 10 bases left between them. The CDR3 sequence is 15 residues long. The CDR3 DNA reads TGTGCCAGCAGTTTTTATTGGGGAAACACCGGGGAGCTGTTTTTT. It is translated as CASSFYWGNTGELFF.

This clonotype appeared many times. The chain joins TRBV5-1 to TRBJ2-5; 7 positions agree with TRBD2. The CDR3 consists of 15 residues. In germline, CDR1 is SGHRS, CDR2 YFSETQ. With 3 bases clipped from V and 2 bases from J, the junction kept 7 bases outside the gene matches. This CDR3 is CASSWSSGPQETQYF. For the CDR3, the DNA is TGCGCCAGCAGCTGGAGTAGCGGGCCGCAAGAGACCCAGTACTTC. The whole variable domain, remainder taken from reference TRBV5-1 and TRBJ2-5, is KAGVTQTPRYLIKTRGQQVTLSCSPISGHRSVSWYQQTPGQGLQFLFEYFSETQRNKGNFPGRFSGRQFSNSRSEMNVSTLELGDSALYLCASSWSSGPQETQYFGPGTRLLVL.

This clonotype was counted many times. The chain employs TRBV6-4 and TRBJ2-3; maybe TRBD1 (6 bases). The CDR3 is 15 residues long. Trimming removed 1 base at V and 0 bases at J, with 8 bases between. Germline V gene data show CDR1 as MRHNA and CDR2 as SNTAGT. The CDR3 region is CASSDYGQSTDTQYF. CDR3 in DNA: TGTGCCAGCAGTGACTACGGACAGAGCACAGATACGCAGTATTTT.

This clonotype was recorded many times. This chain connects TRBV28 to TRBJ1-5, with D possibly TRBD1 on 5 matching bases. The CDR3 has 16 residues. The ends were cut back, 2 bases at V and 0 bases at J, with 11 bases in the middle. Per the germline V gene, CDR1 is MDHEN and CDR2 is SYDVKM. The CDR3 here is CASSLDSPYSNQPQHF. In DNA form, the CDR3 reads TGTGCCAGCAGTTTAGACAGTCCTTATAGCAATCAGCCCCAGCATTTT.

This clonotype was seen repeatedly, ten times or more. The chain is built from TRBV20-1 and TRBJ2-1; TRBD2 matches at 12 bases. The CDR3 runs to 16 residues. V lost 3 bases to trimming and J lost 6 bases; unmatched junction nucleotides: 9. Germline V gene data show CDR1 as DFQATT and CDR2 as SNEGSKA (reference sequence). CDR3 region: CSASLLRLAGVNEQFF. The CDR3 DNA reads TGCAGTGCTAGTTTACTTAGACTAGCGGGAGTCAATGAGCAGTTCTTC.

This clonotype was counted at least ten times. The chain carries TRBV28 and TRBJ1-2; weak D call: TRBD1 (5 bases). Germline CDR1 MDHEN, CDR2 SYDVKM. The CDR3 covers 14 residues. Trimming removed 2 bases from V and 0 bases from J, with 7 bases in between. The CDR3 protein is CASSLKQANYGYTF. Here the CDR3 DNA reads TGTGCCAGCAGTTTAAAACAGGCTAACTATGGCTACACCTTC.

A note on this clonotype: A much larger clone differs from this one at a single base, so this may be a read error. CDR3 region: CASRGQINRPQHF. In nucleotides, the CDR3 is TGTGCCAGCAGGGGACAGATCAATCGGCCCCAGCATTTT. The chain joins TRBV6-1 to TRBJ1-5, with 7 bases that match TRBD1. The CDR3 has 13 residues. Looked up from germline, CDR1 is MNHNS and CDR2 is SASEGT.

The sample holds many counts of this clonotype. The V gene is TRBV28, the J gene TRBJ2-7; TRBD1 aligns across 7 bases. The CDR3 has 17 amino acids. The V and J ends lost 2 bases and 4 bases, in that order; junction bases with no gene match: 14. Germline V lookup: CDR1 MDHEN, CDR2 SYDVKM. CDR3 region: CASSLPYRDSYLYEQYF. The CDR3 nucleotides read TGTGCCAGCAGTTTACCTTACCGGGACAGCTACCTTTACGAGCAGTACTTC.

As regards this clonotype: One end of the junction fails to match germline, which may point to a read error. The CDR3 loop is CASSIDRGETHYF. In DNA, the CDR3 is TGTGCCAGTAGTATAGACAGGGGAGAGACCCATTACTTC. The chain links TRBV19 to TRBJ2-5, with D possibly being TRBD1 (6 bases). CDR3 length equals 13 residues. The V gene's germline CDR1 is LNHDA and CDR2 SQIVND (reference sequence).

This clonotype was observed at least ten times. This chain links TRBV12-3 or TRBV12-4 with TRBJ1-5; D is unresolved. The CDR3 runs to 16 residues. V was pared by 1 base and J by 6 bases, with 16 bases between. CDR3 loop: CASSLEVGQVGQPQHF. CDR3 nucleotide sequence: TGTGCCAGCAGTTTAGAGGTTGGGCAGGTCGGTCAGCCCCAGCATTTT.